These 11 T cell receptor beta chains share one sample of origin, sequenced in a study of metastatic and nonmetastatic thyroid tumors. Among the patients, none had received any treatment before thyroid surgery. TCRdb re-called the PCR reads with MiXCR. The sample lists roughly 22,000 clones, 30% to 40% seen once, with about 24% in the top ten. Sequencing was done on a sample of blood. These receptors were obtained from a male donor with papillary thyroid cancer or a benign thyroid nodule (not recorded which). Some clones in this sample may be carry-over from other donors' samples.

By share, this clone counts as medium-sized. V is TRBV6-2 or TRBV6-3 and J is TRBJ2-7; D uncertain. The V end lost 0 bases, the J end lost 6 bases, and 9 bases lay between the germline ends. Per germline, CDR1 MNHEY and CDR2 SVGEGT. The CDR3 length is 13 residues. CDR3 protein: CASSYSSRIEQYF. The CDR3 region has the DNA TGTGCCAGCAGTTACTCGAGCCGAATCGAGCAGTACTTC.

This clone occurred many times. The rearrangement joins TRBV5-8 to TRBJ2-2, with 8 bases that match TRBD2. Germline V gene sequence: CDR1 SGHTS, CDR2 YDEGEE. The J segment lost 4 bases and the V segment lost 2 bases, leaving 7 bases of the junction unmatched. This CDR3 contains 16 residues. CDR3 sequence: CASSFPAGVSTGELFF. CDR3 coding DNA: TGTGCCAGCAGCTTCCCAGCGGGAGTAAGCACCGGGGAGCTGTTTTTT.

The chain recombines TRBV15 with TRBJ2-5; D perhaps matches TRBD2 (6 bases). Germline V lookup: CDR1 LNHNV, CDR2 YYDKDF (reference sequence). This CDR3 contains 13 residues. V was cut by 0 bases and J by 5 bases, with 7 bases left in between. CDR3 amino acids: CATSRDRGETQYF. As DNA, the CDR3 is TGTGCCACCAGCAGAGATCGGGGGGAGACCCAGTACTTC.

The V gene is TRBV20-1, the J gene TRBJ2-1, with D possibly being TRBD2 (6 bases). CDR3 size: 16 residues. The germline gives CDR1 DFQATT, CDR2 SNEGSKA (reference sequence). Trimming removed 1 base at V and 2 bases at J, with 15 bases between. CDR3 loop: CSARGRSGDPYNEQFF. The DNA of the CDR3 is TGCAGTGCTAGAGGCCGGTCGGGGGATCCCTACAATGAGCAGTTCTTC.

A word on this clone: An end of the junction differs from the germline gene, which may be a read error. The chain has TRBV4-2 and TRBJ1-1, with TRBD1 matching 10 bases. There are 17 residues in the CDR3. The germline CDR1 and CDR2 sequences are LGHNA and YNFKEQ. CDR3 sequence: CASSQEDLGQGSTEAFF. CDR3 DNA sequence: TGTGCCAGCAGCCAAGAGGATCTGGGACAGGGGTCCACTGAAGCTTTCTTC.

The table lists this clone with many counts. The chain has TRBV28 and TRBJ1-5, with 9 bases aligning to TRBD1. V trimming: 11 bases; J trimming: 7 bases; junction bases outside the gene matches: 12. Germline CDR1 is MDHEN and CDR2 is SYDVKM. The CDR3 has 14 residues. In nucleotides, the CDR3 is TGTGCCGGACAGGGGACGGCGACTTCCCAGCCCCAGCATTTT. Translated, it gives CAGQGTATSQPQHF. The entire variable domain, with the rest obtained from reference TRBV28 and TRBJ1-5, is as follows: DVKVTQSSRYLVKRTGEKVFLECVQDMDHENMFWYRQDPGLGLRLIYFSYDVKMKEKGDIPEGYSVSREKKERFSLILESASTNQTSMYLCAGQGTATSQPQHFGDGTRLSIL.

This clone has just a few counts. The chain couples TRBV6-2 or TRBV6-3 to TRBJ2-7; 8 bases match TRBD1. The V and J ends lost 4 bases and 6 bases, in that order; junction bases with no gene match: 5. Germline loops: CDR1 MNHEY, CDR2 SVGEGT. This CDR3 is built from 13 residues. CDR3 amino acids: CASSSPGGSEQYF. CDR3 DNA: TGTGCCAGCAGTTCCCCAGGGGGCTCCGAGCAGTACTTC.

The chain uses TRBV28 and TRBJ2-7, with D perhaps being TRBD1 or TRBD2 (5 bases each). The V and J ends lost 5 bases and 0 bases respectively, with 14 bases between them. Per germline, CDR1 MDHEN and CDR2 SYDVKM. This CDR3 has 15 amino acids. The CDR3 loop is CASSPRDRSSYEQYF. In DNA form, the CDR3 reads TGTGCCAGCAGTCCCCGGGACCGGAGCTCCTACGAGCAGTACTTC.

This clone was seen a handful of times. The CDR3 nucleotides are TGTGCCAGCAGCTGGACAGGAGGAAATTCACCCCTCCACTTT. Translated, it gives CASSWTGGNSPLHF. V and J are TRBV27 and TRBJ1-6; 7 bases are shared with TRBD1. This CDR3 contains 14 residues. V shed 6 bases, J shed 7 bases, and the junction held 6 bases outside the gene matches. Germline V gene lookup returns CDR1 MNHEY and CDR2 SMNVEV (reference sequence).

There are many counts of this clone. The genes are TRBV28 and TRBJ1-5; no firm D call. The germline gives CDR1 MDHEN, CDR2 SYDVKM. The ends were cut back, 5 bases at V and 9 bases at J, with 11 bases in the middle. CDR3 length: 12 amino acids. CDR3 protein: CASSPWKRPQHF. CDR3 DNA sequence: TGTGCCAGCAGTCCATGGAAGCGGCCCCAGCATTTT. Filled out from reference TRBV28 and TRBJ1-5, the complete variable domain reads DVKVTQSSRYLVKRTGEKVFLECVQDMDHENMFWYRQDPGLGLRLIYFSYDVKMKEKGDIPEGYSVSREKKERFSLILESASTNQTSMYLCASSPWKRPQHFGDGTRLSIL.

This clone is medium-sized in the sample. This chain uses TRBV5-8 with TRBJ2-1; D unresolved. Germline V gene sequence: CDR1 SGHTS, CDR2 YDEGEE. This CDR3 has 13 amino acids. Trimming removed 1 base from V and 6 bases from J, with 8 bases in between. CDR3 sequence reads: CASSLRPINEQFF. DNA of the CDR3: TGTGCCAGCAGCTTGAGACCTATCAATGAGCAGTTCTTC.